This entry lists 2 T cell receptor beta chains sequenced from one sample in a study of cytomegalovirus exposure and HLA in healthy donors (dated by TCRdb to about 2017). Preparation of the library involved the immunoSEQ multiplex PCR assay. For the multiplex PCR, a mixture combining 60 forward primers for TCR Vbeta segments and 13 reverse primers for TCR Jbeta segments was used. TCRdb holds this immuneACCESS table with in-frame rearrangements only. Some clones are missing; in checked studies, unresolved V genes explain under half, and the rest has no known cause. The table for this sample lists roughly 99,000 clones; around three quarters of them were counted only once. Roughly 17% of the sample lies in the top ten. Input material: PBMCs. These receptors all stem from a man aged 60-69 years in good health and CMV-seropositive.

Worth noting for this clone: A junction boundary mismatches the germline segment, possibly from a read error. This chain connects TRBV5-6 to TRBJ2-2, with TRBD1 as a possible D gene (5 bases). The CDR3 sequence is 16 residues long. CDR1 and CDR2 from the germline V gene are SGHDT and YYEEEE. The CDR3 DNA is TGTGCCGGCAGCTTGGTAGGGGTCCGTGTCACCGGGGAGCTGTTTTTT. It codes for CAGSLVGVRVTGELFF. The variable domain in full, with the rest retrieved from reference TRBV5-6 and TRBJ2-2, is DAGVTQSPTHLIKTRGQQVTLRCSPKSGHDTVSWYQQALGQGPQFIFQYYEEEERQRGNFPDRFSGHQFPNYSSELNVNALLLGDSALYLCAGSLVGVRVTGELFFGEGSRLTVL.

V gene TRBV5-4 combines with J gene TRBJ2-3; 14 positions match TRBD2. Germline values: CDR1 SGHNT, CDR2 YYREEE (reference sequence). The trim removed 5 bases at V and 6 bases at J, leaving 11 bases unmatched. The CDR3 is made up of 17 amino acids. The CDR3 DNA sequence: TGTGCCAGCAGTTCTAGACTAGCGGGGGGGTCGGGGGATACGCAGTATTTT. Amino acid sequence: CASSSRLAGGSGDTQYF.